This record covers a single TCR beta chain. CDR1 and CDR2 (germline): MNHEY, SVGEGT. Trimming took 6 bases from V and 6 from J, leaving 17 bases between them. The CDR3 spans 14 residues. Authors' processing steps: Reference gene primer amplification in the assay estimated nucleated cell counts. This table comes from immunoSEQ multiplex PCR, and its TCRdb copy is limited to in-frame clones, with some not included. V and J calls plus clone size are reproduced from that table; the DNA served to infer D and trimming. The sample carries approximately 49,000 clones, 75% to 85% recorded once. The record originates from a study of blood T cell repertoires in COVID-19. Study information: Spain, Italy and the United States supplied samples that represented acute and convalescent COVID-19. The analysed material was cDNA or gDNA that came from T cells, B-cell-depleted T cells, or PBMCs.

The source material was peripheral blood. The chain joins TRBV6-2 or TRBV6-3 to TRBJ1-1; a weak D match, TRBD1 (5 bases). The receptor comes from a woman in her fifties or sixties with acute or convalescent COVID-19. The CDR3 sequence is CASSYGGALSEAFF. CDR3 sequence (DNA): TGTGCCAGCAGCTATGGCGGGGCGTTATCTGAAGCTTTCTTT.